These 28 T cell receptor beta chains were sequenced from one sample in a study of radiotherapy plus CTLA-4 blockade in lung cancer. Generated by immunoSEQ multiplex PCR, the TCRdb table keeps only in-frame clones and is missing some. The sample shows tens of thousands of clones, 65% to 85% of them seen only once. Here the sequenced sample was peripheral blood, taken from a patient treated with radiotherapy plus ipilimumab. The receptors here all came from a human donor with non-small cell lung cancer whose response to radiotherapy plus ipilimumab could not be evaluated. Some clones in this sample may be carry-over from other donors' samples.

Remarks on this clone: A much larger clone differs from this one at a single base, so this may be a read error. The chain uses TRBV7-2 and TRBJ1-1; D not certain. CDR1 and CDR2 (germline): SGHTA, FQGNSA. V was clipped by 2 bases and J by 1 base, with 5 bases between them. The CDR3 is 13 amino acids. The CDR3, as DNA: TGTGCCAGCAGCTTAAACAGGAACACTGAAGCTTTCTTT. As protein: CASSLNRNTEAFF. The whole variable domain, filled in from reference TRBV7-2 and TRBJ1-1, reads GAGVSQSPSNKVTEKGKDVELRCDPISGHTALYWYRQSLGQGLEFLIYFQGNSAPDKSGLPSDRFSAERTGGSVSTLTIQRTQQEDSAVYLCASSLNRNTEAFFGQGTRLTVV.

V and J are TRBV27 and TRBJ1-4; 9 bases are shared with TRBD1. Losses at the gene ends were 6 bases for V and 4 bases for J; bases not matched to a gene: 9. The CDR3 loop spans 16 amino acids. From germline, CDR1 is MNHEY and CDR2 SMNVEV (reference sequence). The CDR3: CASRAAGTGLNEKLFF. In nucleotides, the CDR3 is TGTGCCAGCAGGGCGGCCGGGACAGGGCTTAATGAAAAACTGTTTTTT.

V and J are TRBV6-5 and TRBJ2-1; 7 nucleotides line up with TRBD2. Germline V gives CDR1 MNHEY, CDR2 SVGAGI. The J segment lost 1 base and the V segment lost 0 bases, leaving 3 bases of the junction unmatched. This CDR3 is 16 amino acids long. Here the CDR3 DNA reads TGTGCCAGCAGTTACTCGATCGGGGGGTCCTACAATGAGCAGTTCTTC. Protein sequence: CASSYSIGGSYNEQFF.

The chain is built from TRBV30 and TRBJ1-5; perhaps TRBD1 as D (6 bases). The germline gives CDR1 GTSNPN, CDR2 SVGIG (reference sequence). Trimming left V 0 bases short and J 0 bases short, with 9 bases between. The CDR3 loop spans 15 amino acids. The CDR3 region has the DNA TGTGCCTGGAGTGTAGGGGGTTTTAGCAATCAGCCCCAGCATTTT. It yields the protein CAWSVGGFSNQPQHF. The full variable domain, completed using reference TRBV30 and TRBJ1-5, is SQTIHQWPATLVQPVGSPLSLECTVEGTSNPNLYWYRQAAGRGLQLLFYSVGIGQISSEVPQNLSASRPQDRQFILSSKKLLLSDSGFYLCAWSVGGFSNQPQHFGDGTRLSIL.

The rearrangement joins TRBV18 to TRBJ1-1, with D unclear. The CDR3 loop spans 14 amino acids. The germline V gene encodes CDR1 KGHSH and CDR2 LQKENI. V lost 8 bases and J lost 0, with 13 bases in between. CDR3 sequence (DNA): TGTGCCAGCACGTCCGCGGCGGTGAACACTGAAGCTTTCTTT. It codes for CASTSAAVNTEAFF.

The CDR3 DNA reads TGTGCCAGCAGTTACTTTGGACAGGGGCATGTCGGGGAGCTGTTTTTT. Encoded protein: CASSYFGQGHVGELFF. This chain joins TRBV6-5 and TRBJ2-2; 9 nucleotides align to TRBD1. The CDR3 sequence is 16 residues long. Per the germline V gene, CDR1 is MNHEY and CDR2 is SVGAGI. The V gene end was trimmed by 1 base and the J gene end by 7 bases; junction bases not matched to a gene: 7.

The chain employs TRBV29-1 and TRBJ2-6; no clear D gene. The CDR3 runs 14 residues. The V and J ends lost 1 base and 1 base respectively, with 5 bases between them. Germline V CDR1 and CDR2: SQVTM, ANQGSEA. The CDR3 sequence is CSVEAGSGANVLTF. CDR3 nucleotide sequence: TGCAGCGTTGAAGCAGGTTCTGGGGCCAACGTCCTGACTTTC.

This chain joins TRBV6-1 and TRBJ2-5; weak D call: TRBD1 (5 bases). Trimming shortened V by 4 bases and J by 5 bases, and 11 bases separated the two germline ends. The CDR3 consists of 13 residues. Per germline, CDR1 MNHNS and CDR2 SASEGT. CDR3: CASSVNPGETQYF. CDR3 sequence (DNA): TGTGCCAGCAGTGTCAACCCAGGGGAGACCCAGTACTTC.

The chain joins TRBV13 to TRBJ2-5; 10 bases line up with TRBD2. This CDR3 has 15 amino acids. V lost 5 bases, J lost 1 base, and 4 bases stayed unmatched. The germline gives CDR1 PRHDT, CDR2 FYEKMQ (reference sequence). Here the CDR3 reads CASSQASGGQETQYF. CDR3 DNA: TGTGCCAGCAGCCAGGCTAGCGGGGGCCAAGAGACCCAGTACTTC.

The chain links TRBV9 to TRBJ1-2, with D possibly TRBD1 on 5 matching bases. Germline-derived CDR1 and CDR2 are SGDLS and YYNGEE. V lost 5 bases, J lost 5 bases, and 22 bases lay in between. The CDR3 covers 16 residues. CDR3 amino acids: CASRLKRGRVSYGYTF. The DNA for the CDR3 is TGTGCCAGCAGACTTAAGCGGGGGAGGGTTTCTTATGGCTACACCTTC. The full variable domain, rest sourced from reference TRBV9 and TRBJ1-2, is DSGVTQTPKHLITATGQRVTLRCSPRSGDLSVYWYQQSLDQGLQFLIQYYNGEERAKGNILERFSAQQFPDLHSELNLSSLELGDSALYFCASRLKRGRVSYGYTFGSGTRLTVV.

By share of the sample, this clone is hyperexpanded. The chain couples TRBV28 to TRBJ2-2, with 7 bases lining up with TRBD1. Per germline, CDR1 MDHEN and CDR2 SYDVKM. The CDR3 runs to 13 residues. After removal of 4 bases from V and 5 bases from J, the junction contained 1 base not matched to a gene. DNA of the CDR3: TGTGCCAGCAGTTACAGGGGTACCGGGGAGCTGTTTTTT. This sequence encodes CASSYRGTGELFF.

This clone has more than one count but fewer than ten. This chain joins TRBV11-2 and TRBJ1-1; no firm D call. Germline CDR1 is SGHAT and CDR2 is FQNNGV. The CDR3 length is 14 residues. V lost 1 base, J lost 6 bases, and 12 bases lay in between. CDR3 protein: CASSLVSRLAEAFF. The CDR3 DNA reads as TGTGCCAGCAGCTTAGTGAGCCGTTTGGCTGAAGCTTTCTTT.

Notes on this clone: The DNA is left out, because the CDR3 cannot be placed on it with certainty; the CDR3 is given as TCRdb lists it. The CDR3 sequence: CASSSSGGGNQPQHF. This rearrangement joins TRBV28 to TRBJ1-5. The germline CDR1 and CDR2 sequences are MDHEN and SYDVKM. Inclusive of both ends, the CDR3 amounts to 15 amino acids.

The chain is built from TRBV5-1 and TRBJ2-5; D is possibly TRBD2 (7 bases). Trimming removed 2 bases from V and 5 bases from J, with 16 bases in between. The CDR3 spans 15 residues. Germline loops: CDR1 SGHRS, CDR2 YFSETQ. The CDR3 region is CASSFSPGGLETQYF. The CDR3 bases are TGCGCCAGCAGCTTTTCCCCCGGGGGGCTGGAGACCCAGTACTTC.

As DNA, the CDR3 is TGTGCCAGCAGCGTGAGCGGGTTAAGCACAGATACGCAGTATTTT. Translating it yields CASSVSGLSTDTQYF. The chain employs TRBV9 and TRBJ2-3; perhaps TRBD2 as D (6 bases). The CDR3 contains 15 residues. Germline V CDR1 and CDR2: SGDLS, YYNGEE. Deletions cut 2 bases from V and 0 bases from J, with 10 bases between.

This clone has more than one count but fewer than ten. The V and J genes are TRBV29-1 and TRBJ1-5; D may be TRBD1 (6 bases). The length of the CDR3 is 13 residues. Germline loops: CDR1 SQVTM, CDR2 ANQGSEA. Trimming stripped 4 bases from V and 7 bases from J, with 14 bases between. The CDR3 sequence: CSVGDNPQQPQHF. CDR3 nucleotide sequence: TGCAGCGTTGGGGACAACCCCCAGCAGCCCCAGCATTTT.

V usage is TRBV30 and J usage is TRBJ2-5, with 12 bases lining up with TRBD2. Germline trimming cut 6 bases from V and 4 bases from J; bases unmatched to any gene: 6. The CDR3 is 14 residues long. Germline CDR1 is GTSNPN and CDR2 is SVGIG (reference sequence). CDR3 DNA: TGTGCCTGCCTAGCGGGGGGGCCCCGAGAGACCCAGTACTTC. This encodes CACLAGGPRETQYF.

The chain recombines TRBV4-1 with TRBJ1-5; D is perhaps TRBD1 (5 bases). Germline lookup yields CDR1 MGHRA and CDR2 YSYEKL. This CDR3 is built from 15 residues. V shed 3 bases and J shed 5 bases, with 14 bases lying between them. Here the CDR3 reads CASSQGLSGHQPQHF. CDR3 sequence (DNA): TGCGCCAGCAGCCAGGGACTTTCGGGACATCAGCCCCAGCATTTT.

The sample holds one count of this clone. This chain links TRBV5-1 with TRBJ2-1; TRBD1 matches at 7 bases. V lost 4 bases to trimming and J lost 4 bases; unmatched junction nucleotides: 14. The germline V gene has CDR1 SGHRS and CDR2 YFSETQ. There are 17 residues in the CDR3. DNA of the CDR3: TGCGCCAGCAGCAAATCCGCCGGGACAGCCTCATACAATGAGCAGTTCTTC. It codes for CASSKSAGTASYNEQFF. Looking up the rest from reference TRBV5-1 and TRBJ2-1 gives the full variable domain: KAGVTQTPRYLIKTRGQQVTLSCSPISGHRSVSWYQQTPGQGLQFLFEYFSETQRNKGNFPGRFSGRQFSNSRSEMNVSTLELGDSALYLCASSKSAGTASYNEQFFGPGTRLTVL.

This clone is a singleton in its sample. V is TRBV6-1 and J is TRBJ2-5; TRBD2 agrees at 7 bases. The V and J ends lost 3 bases and 2 bases, in that order; junction bases with no gene match: 3. Germline V lookup: CDR1 MNHNS, CDR2 SASEGT. This CDR3 contains 14 residues. For the CDR3, the DNA is TGTGCCAGCAGTGAGGGAGGGTCACAAGAGACCCAGTACTTC. Residues: CASSEGGSQETQYF.

The chain links TRBV9 to TRBJ2-2; no clear D gene. The length of the CDR3 is 15 residues. Germline-derived CDR1 and CDR2 are SGDLS and YYNGEE. The V end was cut by 6 bases, the J end by 4 bases, with 16 bases between. As DNA, the CDR3 is TGTGCCAGCAACTCAGAGACGGGTGGCACCGGGGAGCTGTTTTTT. Protein sequence: CASNSETGGTGELFF.

This clone was recorded once. The rearrangement links TRBV19 to TRBJ1-2, with 8 bases lining up with TRBD1. V was pared by 7 bases and J by 6 bases, with 13 bases of the junction left unmatched. CDR1 is LNHDA and CDR2 is SQIVND in the germline V gene (reference sequence). The CDR3 consists of 15 residues. In DNA form, the CDR3 reads TGTGCCAGTACCCCCTTAGTCAGGGGGCAAAATGGCTACACCTTC. Its translation is CASTPLVRGQNGYTF.

The rearrangement links TRBV30 to TRBJ2-7, with D perhaps matching TRBD2 (7 bases). Trimming removed 0 bases at V and 2 bases at J, with 8 bases between. The CDR3 contains 13 residues. Germline V lookup: CDR1 GTSNPN, CDR2 SVGIG (reference sequence). This CDR3 reads CAWSVGGPYEQYF. The CDR3 bases are TGTGCCTGGAGTGTGGGGGGGCCCTACGAGCAGTACTTC.

CDR3 in DNA: TGCGCCAGCAGCTTGGGGCGGGGGGGCCAGGCAGATACGCAGTATTTT. It yields the protein CASSLGRGGQADTQYF. V and J are TRBV5-1 and TRBJ2-3; 9 nucleotides match TRBD2. Trimming removed 0 bases from V and 4 bases from J; junction bases left unmatched: 6. This CDR3 contains 16 residues. CDR1 and CDR2 from the germline V gene are SGHRS and YFSETQ.

The V and J genes are TRBV19 and TRBJ1-5, with no clear D. CDR3 length: 14 residues. Trimming took 8 bases from V and 4 from J, leaving 15 bases between them. Per the germline V gene, CDR1 is LNHDA and CDR2 is SQIVND (reference sequence). DNA of the CDR3: TGTGCCAGTGAGCGAGGCTCCGCTAATCAGCCCCAGCATTTT. Translation: CASERGSANQPQHF.

V and J are TRBV7-2 and TRBJ2-5; D is perhaps TRBD1 (6 bases). V was shortened by 2 bases and J by 1 base, with 20 bases between the two germline ends. Per germline, CDR1 SGHTA and CDR2 FQGNSA. CDR3 length equals 18 residues. This CDR3 reads CASSLLRGTRGGQETQYF. The CDR3, as DNA: TGTGCCAGCAGCTTATTAAGGGGGACAAGAGGGGGCCAAGAGACCCAGTACTTC.

The chain carries TRBV28 and TRBJ2-2; a weak D match, TRBD2 (7 bases). The CDR3 length is 15 residues. Trimming removed 9 bases at V and 2 bases at J, with 16 bases between. Germline lookup yields CDR1 MDHEN and CDR2 SYDVKM. CDR3 coding DNA: TGTGCCAGTACCGTCGGGGGGCGTAACACCGGGGAGCTGTTTTTT. It codes for CASTVGGRNTGELFF.

The chain uses TRBV6-1 and TRBJ2-2, with 7 nucleotides matching TRBD2. The germline V gene encodes CDR1 MNHNS and CDR2 SASEGT. Germline trimming cut 5 bases from V and 3 bases from J; bases unmatched to any gene: 6. This CDR3 is 15 amino acids long. CDR3 residues: CASSSLGGYTGELFF. The CDR3 DNA follows: TGTGCCAGCAGTTCCTTGGGGGGGTACACCGGGGAGCTGTTTTTT.